Sequencing of this T cell receptor beta chain was carried out in a study of early T cells in non-severe SARS-CoV-2 infection. The overall study: Chains from this unsorted whole-blood bulk RNA could not be paired. General study findings and limits: Missing private and CD4 specificities, VDJdb matching favored anti-spike CD8 responses.

Unique molecular identifiers were added to individual cDNA molecules. Using its own MiXCR run on the 5' RACE reads, TCRdb lists one record per CDR3 protein. This table holds some 40,000 distinct CDR3 sequences, roughly 7.9% found once. In this sample, this clonotype turned up many times. What it binds is unknown. The length of the CDR3 is 16 residues. With 5 bases removed from V and 4 bases from J, the gap between germline ends came to 15 bases. Germline V gene data show CDR1 as SGHVS and CDR2 as FNYEAQ. The clonotype was recovered from an adult who was a healthcare worker with PCR-confirmed SARS-CoV-2 infection or an uninfected control (not recorded which). Sample: whole blood, taken at baseline. The chain has TRBV7-6 and TRBJ2-6; D unresolved. CDR3 sequence (DNA): TGTGCCAGCAGCACCGCTATGGGGTTAGGGGCCAACGTCCTGACTTTC. It yields the protein CASSTAMGLGANVLTF.